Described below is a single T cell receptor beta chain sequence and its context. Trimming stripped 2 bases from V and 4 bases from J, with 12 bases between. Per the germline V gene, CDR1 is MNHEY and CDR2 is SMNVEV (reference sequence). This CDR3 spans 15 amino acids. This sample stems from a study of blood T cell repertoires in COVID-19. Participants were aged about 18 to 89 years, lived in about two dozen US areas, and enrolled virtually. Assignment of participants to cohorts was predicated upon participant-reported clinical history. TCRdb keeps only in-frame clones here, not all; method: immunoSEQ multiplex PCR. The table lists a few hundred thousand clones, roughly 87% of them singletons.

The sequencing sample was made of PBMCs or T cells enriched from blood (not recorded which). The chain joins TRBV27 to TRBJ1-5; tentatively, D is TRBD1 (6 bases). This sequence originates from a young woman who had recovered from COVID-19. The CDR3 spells CASSLGRQANQPQHF. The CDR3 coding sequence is TGTGCCAGCAGTTTAGGCCGACAGGCTAATCAGCCCCAGCATTTT.